What follows are 18 T cell receptor beta chains derived from one specimen sequenced in a study of T cells in Graves' hyperthyroidism and ophthalmopathy. There were TCR beta CDR3 regions amplified from RNA transcripts. HTBI primers were used for first-round RT-PCR of the TCR CDR3. A single record per CDR3 protein comes from TCRdb applying MiXCR to the multiplex PCR reads. The sample has 210,000 or so distinct CDR3 sequences, roughly 18% seen once. The sequenced sample consisted of blood. These receptors originate from a man aged 50 to 60 with Graves' hyperthyroidism.

This clonotype showed up many times. The chain is built from TRBV18 and TRBJ2-7, with 12 bases that match TRBD2. This CDR3 has 15 residues. CDR1 is KGHSH, CDR2 LQKENI, per germline. V trimming: 4 bases; J trimming: 6 bases; junction bases outside the gene matches: 7. The CDR3, as DNA: TGTGCCAGCTCACGTCCTAGCGGGAGGGCCAGCGAGCAGTACTTC. Its translation is CASSRPSGRASEQYF.

This clonotype was counted a few times. The chain joins TRBV5-1 to TRBJ2-7, with 11 bases lining up with TRBD2. The germline CDR1 and CDR2 sequences are SGHRS and YFSETQ. Unmatched junction bases numbered 9, after V lost 4 bases and J lost 3 bases. CDR3 length equals 16 residues. This CDR3 reads CASSPLPTSGIYEQYF. In nucleotides, the CDR3 is TGCGCCAGCAGCCCCCTCCCGACTAGCGGGATCTACGAGCAGTACTTC. Drawing the rest from reference TRBV5-1 and TRBJ2-7, the complete variable domain is KAGVTQTPRYLIKTRGQQVTLSCSPISGHRSVSWYQQTPGQGLQFLFEYFSETQRNKGNFPGRFSGRQFSNSRSEMNVSTLELGDSALYLCASSPLPTSGIYEQYFGPGTRLTVT.

This clonotype was seen at least ten times. The chain joins TRBV2 to TRBJ2-5; TRBD1 matches 8 bases. J was trimmed by 4 bases and V by 5 bases; bases with no gene match: 6. The CDR3 covers 14 residues. The germline V gene encodes CDR1 SNHLY and CDR2 FYNNEI. The CDR3 nucleotides are TGTGCCAGCAGTAGACAGGGGTTCGGAGAGACCCAGTACTTC. Residues: CASSRQGFGETQYF.

The chain couples TRBV3-1 to TRBJ2-7, with 7 bases that match TRBD2. V shed 2 bases and J 1 base; nucleotides not matched to a gene: 5. Germline CDR1 LGHDT, CDR2 YNNKEL (reference sequence). The CDR3 is 15 amino acids. The CDR3 bases are TGTGCCAGCAGCCAAACCCCTAGCGGTTCCTACGAGCAGTACTTC. Its protein product is CASSQTPSGSYEQYF.

V usage is TRBV12-3 or TRBV12-4 and J usage is TRBJ2-1; tentatively, D is TRBD1 (6 bases). The CDR3 runs 14 residues. Trimming removed 7 bases at V and 5 bases at J, with 15 bases between. In DNA, the CDR3 is TGTGCCAGCACCGCCTGGGACACACACAATGAGCAGTTCTTC. This encodes CASTAWDTHNEQFF.

This clonotype occurred a few times. The V and J genes are TRBV30 and TRBJ2-1; D is possibly TRBD1 or TRBD2 (6 bases each). Germline values: CDR1 GTSNPN, CDR2 SVGIG (reference sequence). V lost 2 bases, J lost 4 bases, and 12 bases lay in between. The CDR3 is 14 residues long. The CDR3 DNA follows: TGTGCCTGGAGTCTGAGGGGGGCGTACAATGAGCAGTTCTTC. Protein sequence: CAWSLRGAYNEQFF.

Ten or more counts support this clonotype. CDR3 protein: CASSTARLAGGGDEQFF. The CDR3 DNA is TGTGCCAGCAGCACGGCTCGACTAGCGGGAGGGGGCGATGAGCAGTTCTTC. The chain carries TRBV28 and TRBJ2-1; 14 bases line up with TRBD2. The V gene's germline CDR1 is MDHEN and CDR2 SYDVKM. V lost 6 bases to trimming and J lost 8 bases; unmatched junction nucleotides: 12. CDR3 length: 17 residues.

This clonotype was counted a few times. This rearrangement joins TRBV6-1 to TRBJ2-1; 11 bases line up with TRBD2. The CDR3 covers 14 residues. The V segment lost 5 bases and the J segment 6 bases; nucleotides outside the gene matches: 3. Germline assignment: CDR1 MNHNS and CDR2 SASEGT. The CDR3 loop reads CASSYGTSGNEQFF. CDR3 sequence (DNA): TGTGCCAGCAGTTATGGGACTAGCGGCAATGAGCAGTTCTTC.

This clonotype was seen at least ten times. The V call is TRBV9, the J call TRBJ2-7, with 10 bases fitting TRBD1. Germline lookup yields CDR1 SGDLS and CDR2 YYNGEE. V was pared by 0 bases and J by 4 bases, with 4 bases of the junction left unmatched. This CDR3 comprises 15 residues. CDR3 DNA: TGTGCCAGCAGCGTAGGAGGGACAGGGGAATACGAGCAGTACTTC. Translated: CASSVGGTGEYEQYF.

V and J are TRBV4-2 and TRBJ1-1; the match to TRBD1 covers 7 bases. There are 16 residues in the CDR3. J lost 4 bases, V lost 3 bases, and 11 bases had no gene match. Germline lookup yields CDR1 LGHNA and CDR2 YNFKEQ. For the CDR3, the DNA is TGTGCCAGCAGCCAGGATGTAAACAGGGGATCCACTGAAGCTTTCTTT. Its translation is CASSQDVNRGSTEAFF.

This clonotype has a count of ten or more. The V gene is TRBV5-1, the J gene TRBJ2-2; D not certain. Germline V gene lookup returns CDR1 SGHRS and CDR2 YFSETQ. This CDR3 is 14 amino acids long. Trimming stripped 0 bases from V and 1 base from J, with 4 bases between. The CDR3 DNA is TGCGCCAGCAGCTTGGGGCAGAACACCGGGGAGCTGTTTTTT. As protein: CASSLGQNTGELFF.

This clonotype has a count of ten or more. This chain uses TRBV18 with TRBJ2-3; 9 bases are a match to TRBD2. The V gene's germline CDR1 is KGHSH and CDR2 LQKENI. The CDR3 contains 15 residues. The trim removed 6 bases at V and 2 bases at J, leaving 6 bases unmatched. This chain's CDR3 is CASSPRLADTDTQYF. Written as DNA, the CDR3 is TGTGCCAGCTCCCCTCGACTAGCGGACACAGATACGCAGTATTTT.

This clonotype came up a few times. The chain joins TRBV7-2 to TRBJ1-2; D call uncertain. Germline V gene data show CDR1 as SGHTA and CDR2 as FQGNSA. V lost 6 bases and J 11 bases, leaving 19 bases between the germline ends. This CDR3 is 13 amino acids long. The CDR3 protein is CASSETAPMGYTF. In DNA, the CDR3 is TGTGCCAGCAGTGAAACAGCACCTATGGGATACACCTTC.

The chain has TRBV20-1 and TRBJ2-2, with 8 bases fitting TRBD2. Germline V gene lookup returns CDR1 DFQATT and CDR2 SNEGSKA (reference sequence). Losses at the gene ends were 2 bases for V and 5 bases for J; bases not matched to a gene: 4. CDR3 length: 14 residues. CDR3 in amino acids: CSARSGRGTGELFF. CDR3 DNA: TGCAGTGCTAGAAGCGGGAGAGGAACCGGGGAGCTGTTTTTT.

In nucleotides, the CDR3 is TGTGCCAGCAGCTTGGTTCCAGGGAACGAGCAGTACTTC. The encoded protein is CASSLVPGNEQYF. The V call is TRBV5-4, the J call TRBJ2-7, with a weak D call TRBD1 (5 bases). This CDR3 spans 13 amino acids. Germline V lookup: CDR1 SGHNT, CDR2 YYREEE (reference sequence). Trimming took off 0 bases at V and 5 bases at J, with 9 bases between the two ends.

As for this clonotype: It may be a read error: a sequence one base away is much more abundant. This chain joins TRBV6-2 or TRBV6-3 and TRBJ2-2; 8 nucleotides align to TRBD2. The V gene end was trimmed by 6 bases and the J gene end by 8 bases; junction bases not matched to a gene: 17. The CDR3 runs 17 residues. Germline V lookup: CDR1 MNHEY, CDR2 SVGEGT. The CDR3 DNA is TGTGCCAGCAGGAGAAGCGGGACTAGTCGACCGGCAGGGGAGCTGTTTTTT. It yields the protein CASRRSGTSRPAGELFF.

This clonotype was observed many times. The rearrangement links TRBV2 to TRBJ1-5, with 7 bases lining up with TRBD1. This CDR3 has 13 amino acids. Germline assignment: CDR1 SNHLY and CDR2 FYNNEI. J gave up 7 bases and V 6 bases, and 6 bases lay outside the gene matches. CDR3 protein: CASSRGGGQPQHF. CDR3 coding DNA: TGTGCCAGCAGCAGGGGGGGGGGCCAGCCCCAGCATTTT. Full variable domain (remainder filled in from reference TRBV2 and TRBJ1-5): EPEVTQTPSHQVTQMGQEVILRCVPISNHLYFYWYRQILGQKVEFLVSFYNNEISEKSEIFDDQFSVERPDGSNFTLKIRSTKLEDSAMYFCASSRGGGQPQHFGDGTRLSIL.

The rearrangement links TRBV20-1 to TRBJ2-7; TRBD2 aligns across 8 bases. The V segment lost 3 bases and the J segment 4 bases; nucleotides outside the gene matches: 5. Germline V gives CDR1 DFQATT, CDR2 SNEGSKA (reference sequence). The CDR3 has 13 residues. The CDR3 DNA sequence: TGCAGTGCTAGTAGGAGCGGGAGTTACGAGCAGTACTTC. It is translated as CSASRSGSYEQYF.